Listed here are 26 T cell receptor beta chains from one sample, sequenced in a study of OX40 agonist ivuxolimab in advanced cancers. TCRdb keeps only in-frame clones here, not all; method: immunoSEQ multiplex PCR. The data show about 36,000 clones, 80% to 90% seen once. The sample was CD4+ or CD8+ T cells sorted from blood, taken in a trial of the OX40 agonist ivuxolimab. Source of these receptors: an adult with an advanced solid tumor such as melanoma, head and neck, liver or kidney cancer.

This clone has more than one count but fewer than ten. The V and J genes are TRBV25-1 and TRBJ2-7, with TRBD1 as a possible D gene (6 bases). The V gene lost 5 bases and the J gene lost 3 bases, with 20 bases spanning the gap. The CDR3 runs 16 residues. CDR1 and CDR2 (germline): MGHDK, SYGVNS. The CDR3 is CASSPKGTLKRYEQYF. The CDR3 DNA reads as TGTGCCAGCAGTCCAAAAGGGACACTAAAACGCTACGAGCAGTACTTC.

The CDR3 loop reads CASSGRAYEQYF. CDR3 coding DNA: TGTGCCAGCAGCGGGAGAGCCTACGAGCAGTACTTC. This chain connects TRBV11-2 to TRBJ2-7, with D possibly TRBD2 on 5 matching bases. Per germline, CDR1 SGHAT and CDR2 FQNNGV. The V gene lost 5 bases and the J gene lost 2 bases, with 7 bases spanning the gap. This CDR3 contains 12 residues.

The chain joins TRBV28 to TRBJ2-3; TRBD2 might be the D (6 bases). V shed 11 bases and J shed 10 bases, with 16 bases lying between them. This CDR3 region has 11 residues. The V gene's germline CDR1 is MDHEN and CDR2 SYDVKM. CDR3: CAASGGYAQYF. The CDR3 DNA follows: TGTGCCGCTTCTGGGGGGTATGCGCAGTATTTT.

The table lists this clone with a count of one. The genes are TRBV11-3 and TRBJ1-5; D perhaps matches TRBD1 (5 bases). CDR1 and CDR2 from the germline V gene are SGHNT and YENEEA. Deletions cut 9 bases from V and 3 bases from J, with 21 bases between. This CDR3 has 16 residues. Here the CDR3 DNA reads TGTGCCAGACAAATAGGGGCGGTCTCTTTCAATCAGCCCCAGCATTTT. It specifies CARQIGAVSFNQPQHF.

The chain joins TRBV28 to TRBJ1-1, with 9 nucleotides matching TRBD1. The CDR3 is 16 amino acids. Germline V CDR1 and CDR2: MDHEN, SYDVKM. V trimming: 6 bases; J trimming: 1 base; junction bases outside the gene matches: 9. The CDR3, as DNA: TGTGCCAGCAGGATCGGGACAGGGTTCAAGAACACTGAAGCTTTCTTT. It codes for CASRIGTGFKNTEAFF.

The chain is built from TRBV28 and TRBJ1-4, with D possibly being TRBD1 (5 bases). The CDR3 is made up of 15 amino acids. CDR1 is MDHEN, CDR2 SYDVKM, per germline. Deletions cut 5 bases from V and 5 bases from J, with 15 bases between. The CDR3 DNA reads as TGTGCCAGCAGTGCCGCGGGGGTTAAAAATGAAAAACTGTTTTTT. This sequence encodes CASSAAGVKNEKLFF.

This clone was observed once. This chain joins TRBV7-6 and TRBJ2-4; 10 bases agree with TRBD1. CDR3 length: 16 residues. Germline CDR1 SGHVS, CDR2 FNYEAQ. After removal of 4 bases from V and 0 bases from J, the junction contained 3 bases not matched to a gene. The DNA for the CDR3 is TGTGCCAGCAGCTCGGGACAGGGGCCAGCCAAAAACATTCAGTACTTC. Protein product: CASSSGQGPAKNIQYF.

V gene TRBV5-1 combines with J gene TRBJ2-5; D ambiguous. The CDR3 has 13 residues. CDR1 is SGHRS, CDR2 YFSETQ, per germline. Trimming removed 6 bases at V and 4 bases at J, with 13 bases between. The CDR3 loop reads CASTSEPSETQYF. The CDR3, as DNA: TGCGCCAGCACCTCGGAGCCCTCAGAGACCCAGTACTTC.

Notes on this clone: At one boundary the junction diverges from the germline segment, which might be a read error. V usage is TRBV28 and J usage is TRBJ2-7; D is undetermined. In germline, CDR1 is MDHEN, CDR2 SYDVKM. CDR3 size: 11 residues. DNA for the CDR3: TGTGCCAGCAGTTTAAACTACGAGCAGCACTTC. Translated: CASSLNYEQHF.

The count of this clone is one. V and J are TRBV7-3 and TRBJ2-6; D gene uncertain. Germline V gene lookup returns CDR1 SGHTA and CDR2 FQGTGA. This CDR3 has 15 amino acids. V lost 1 base, J lost 0 bases, and 4 bases lay in between. The chain's CDR3 is CASSLKSSGANVLTF. CDR3 DNA: TGTGCCAGCAGCTTAAAAAGCTCTGGGGCCAACGTCCTGACTTTC.

The CDR3 region is CATSESYPTTLEAFF. As DNA, the CDR3 is TGTGCCACCAGCGAGAGTTACCCAACAACACTAGAAGCTTTCTTT. This rearrangement joins TRBV15 to TRBJ1-1; the D is unclear. The germline V gene has CDR1 LNHNV and CDR2 YYDKDF (reference sequence). Trimming pared 5 bases from V and 8 bases from J, leaving 21 bases between. This CDR3 region has 15 residues.

This rearrangement joins TRBV28 to TRBJ2-7; 10 bases agree with TRBD1. The ends lost 9 bases at V and 3 bases at J; junction bases unmatched: 5. Germline lookup yields CDR1 MDHEN and CDR2 SYDVKM. The CDR3 is made up of 13 amino acids. CDR3 sequence (DNA): TGTGCCAGTGGGACAGGGGACCGCTACGAGCAGTACTTC. Protein product: CASGTGDRYEQYF. The variable domain in full, with the rest retrieved from reference TRBV28 and TRBJ2-7, is DVKVTQSSRYLVKRTGEKVFLECVQDMDHENMFWYRQDPGLGLRLIYFSYDVKMKEKGDIPEGYSVSREKKERFSLILESASTNQTSMYLCASGTGDRYEQYFGPGTRLTVT.

The V gene is TRBV28, the J gene TRBJ1-5, with D hard to call. Germline CDR1 reads MDHEN; CDR2 reads SYDVKM. The CDR3 is 14 residues long. Trimming left V 2 bases short and J 1 base short, with 6 bases between. The CDR3 region has the DNA TGTGCCAGCAGTTTAAGGCCGAGCAATCAGCCCCAGCATTTT. Translating it yields CASSLRPSNQPQHF.

The chain couples TRBV5-4 to TRBJ1-1; TRBD1 matches at 9 bases. Trimming removed 3 bases from V and 4 bases from J; junction bases left unmatched: 13. CDR3 size: 17 residues. Germline-derived CDR1 and CDR2 are SGHNT and YYREEE (reference sequence). This CDR3 is CASSSRDRADWGTEAFF. The CDR3 DNA reads as TGTGCCAGCAGCTCCCGGGACAGGGCCGATTGGGGCACTGAAGCTTTCTTT.

The V call is TRBV27, the J call TRBJ2-7; 7 bases line up with TRBD2. Trimming at V came to 3 bases and at J to 8 bases, leaving 7 bases not matched to a gene. The CDR3 has 13 residues. The germline CDR1 and CDR2 sequences are MNHEY and SMNVEV (reference sequence). CDR3 in DNA: TGTGCCAGCAGTTTCGGCGGGAGAGCGAAGCAGTACTTC. Protein product: CASSFGGRAKQYF.

The V and J genes are TRBV20-1 and TRBJ2-7; D possibly corresponds to TRBD1 (6 bases). The CDR3 spans 11 residues. CDR1 is DFQATT, CDR2 SNEGSKA, per germline (reference sequence). CDR3 bases: TGCAGGACTTCACAGGGCTACGAGCAGTACTTC. Protein sequence: CRTSQGYEQYF.

V is TRBV27 and J is TRBJ1-2; TRBD1 agrees at 8 bases. The germline CDR1 and CDR2 sequences are MNHEY and SMNVEV (reference sequence). The CDR3 covers 15 residues. Losses at the gene ends were 2 bases for V and 8 bases for J; bases not matched to a gene: 10. The CDR3 is CASSLRGQGLGGYTF. CDR3 sequence (DNA): TGTGCCAGCAGTTTACGAGGACAGGGTTTGGGCGGCTACACCTTC.

The CDR3 sequence: CASSDQGRLNTIYF. CDR3 coding DNA: TGTGCCAGCAGTGACCAGGGGCGGTTAAACACCATATATTTT. The chain employs TRBV6-1 and TRBJ1-3; D may be TRBD1 (6 bases). The CDR3 contains 14 residues. The V and J ends lost 3 bases and 6 bases respectively, with 12 bases between them. From germline, CDR1 is MNHNS and CDR2 SASEGT.

The rearrangement links TRBV7-8 to TRBJ1-4; D is unclear. CDR3 length: 11 residues. V dropped 2 bases and J dropped 6 bases, with 1 base sitting between them. Germline lookup yields CDR1 SGHVS and CDR2 FQNEAQ. CDR3 sequence reads: CASSLYEKLFF. The CDR3 nucleotides read TGTGCCAGCAGCTTATATGAAAAACTGTTTTTT.

V and J are TRBV5-4 and TRBJ2-6; no clear D gene. CDR3 length: 18 amino acids. Trimming shortened V by 10 bases and J by 1 base, and 24 bases separated the two germline ends. Germline CDR1 and CDR2: SGHNT and YYREEE (reference sequence). The CDR3 reads CAGPPTDVNLSGANVLTF. For the CDR3, the DNA is TGTGCCGGGCCACCAACAGACGTCAACTTATCTGGGGCCAACGTCCTGACTTTC. Using reference TRBV5-4 and TRBJ2-6 for the parts outside the CDR3, the full variable domain is ETGVTQSPTHLIKTRGQQVTLRCSSQSGHNTVSWYQQALGQGPQFIFQYYREEENGRGNFPPRFSGLQFPNYSSELNVNALELDDSALYLCAGPPTDVNLSGANVLTFGAGSRLTVL.

This chain joins TRBV6-1 and TRBJ1-6, with 8 bases fitting TRBD1. Germline V gives CDR1 MNHNS, CDR2 SASEGT. The junction had 7 bases not matched to a gene; V was cut back by 2 bases and J by 7 bases. The CDR3 sequence is 16 residues long. CDR3 region: CASSELRHRGNSPLHF. DNA of the CDR3: TGTGCCAGCAGTGAACTTCGGCACAGGGGGAATTCACCCCTCCACTTT.

The chain has TRBV7-3 and TRBJ1-1; possible D gene TRBD1, 5 bases. CDR3 length equals 13 residues. Trimming cost V 4 bases and J 1 base, with 7 bases left between them. From germline, CDR1 is SGHTA and CDR2 FQGTGA. The CDR3 loop is CASSWTQNTEAFF. Here the CDR3 DNA reads TGTGCCAGCAGCTGGACACAGAACACTGAAGCTTTCTTT.

V is TRBV18 and J is TRBJ2-7, with D unresolved. Germline V gene lookup returns CDR1 KGHSH and CDR2 LQKENI. V was cut by 3 bases and J by 4 bases, with 10 bases left in between. The CDR3 is 13 residues long. The CDR3 protein is CASSPSLVYEQYF. The CDR3 nucleotides are TGTGCCAGCTCACCCAGTCTCGTATACGAGCAGTACTTC.

This clone was counted between two and nine times. The chain is built from TRBV4-1 and TRBJ1-6; D gene uncertain. CDR3 length: 17 amino acids. Germline V gene sequence: CDR1 MGHRA, CDR2 YSYEKL. V lost 0 bases and J lost 7, with 16 bases in between. CDR3 amino acids: CASSQEGSGLNNSPLHF. The CDR3 DNA follows: TGCGCCAGCAGCCAAGAAGGTTCAGGACTGAACAATTCACCCCTCCACTTT.

In this sample, this clone turned up a few times. The chain employs TRBV29-1 and TRBJ2-7; 9 nucleotides line up with TRBD2. This CDR3 comprises 16 residues. V trimming: 0 bases; J trimming: 7 bases; junction bases outside the gene matches: 13. Germline-derived CDR1 and CDR2 are SQVTM and ANQGSEA. This CDR3 reads CSVEDGLAGLRGEQYF. CDR3 coding DNA: TGCAGCGTTGAAGATGGGCTAGCGGGGCTCAGGGGGGAGCAGTACTTC.

The rearrangement uses TRBV12-5 and TRBJ1-2; D not resolved. Trimming removed 2 bases from V and 9 bases from J, with 16 bases in between. CDR1 is LGHNT, CDR2 FRNRAP, per germline. This CDR3 region has 14 residues. In DNA, the CDR3 is TGTGCTAGTGGTTTGAACGGGAGGGAGACCAGCTACACCTTC. Translating it yields CASGLNGRETSYTF.